This TCR beta chain comes out of a study of glioma-infiltrating T cells. Study-wide results and limits: Above-expected tissue-blood divergence occurred in all gliomas, most in low-grade ones. Only very few CDR3 sequences appeared in both tissue and blood.

In the case of this clonotype: Its specificity is unknown. A junction end diverges from the germline sequence, so it may reflect a read error.

In germline, CDR1 is KGHDR, CDR2 SFDVKD. The CDR3 has 16 amino acids. TCR alpha and beta CDR3 regions were amplified from RNA using iRepertoire nested multiplex PCR. One entry per CDR3 protein results from TCRdb running MiXCR on the multiplex PCR reads. Here the sample spans fewer than 200,000 distinct CDR3 sequences, more than 25% being singletons. The receptor comes from a human donor with low-grade glioma or glioblastoma, undergoing nonglioma brain surgery, or in good health (not recorded which). This chain connects TRBV24-1 to TRBJ2-5, with TRBD1 identical over 7 bases. The sequencing input was glioma tissue, nonneoplastic brain tissue, or PBMCs (not recorded which). DNA of the CDR3: TGTGCCACCAGTGAATCCGACAGGGAACTTGAAGAGGCCCAGTACTTC. Translation gives CATSESDRELEEAQYF.